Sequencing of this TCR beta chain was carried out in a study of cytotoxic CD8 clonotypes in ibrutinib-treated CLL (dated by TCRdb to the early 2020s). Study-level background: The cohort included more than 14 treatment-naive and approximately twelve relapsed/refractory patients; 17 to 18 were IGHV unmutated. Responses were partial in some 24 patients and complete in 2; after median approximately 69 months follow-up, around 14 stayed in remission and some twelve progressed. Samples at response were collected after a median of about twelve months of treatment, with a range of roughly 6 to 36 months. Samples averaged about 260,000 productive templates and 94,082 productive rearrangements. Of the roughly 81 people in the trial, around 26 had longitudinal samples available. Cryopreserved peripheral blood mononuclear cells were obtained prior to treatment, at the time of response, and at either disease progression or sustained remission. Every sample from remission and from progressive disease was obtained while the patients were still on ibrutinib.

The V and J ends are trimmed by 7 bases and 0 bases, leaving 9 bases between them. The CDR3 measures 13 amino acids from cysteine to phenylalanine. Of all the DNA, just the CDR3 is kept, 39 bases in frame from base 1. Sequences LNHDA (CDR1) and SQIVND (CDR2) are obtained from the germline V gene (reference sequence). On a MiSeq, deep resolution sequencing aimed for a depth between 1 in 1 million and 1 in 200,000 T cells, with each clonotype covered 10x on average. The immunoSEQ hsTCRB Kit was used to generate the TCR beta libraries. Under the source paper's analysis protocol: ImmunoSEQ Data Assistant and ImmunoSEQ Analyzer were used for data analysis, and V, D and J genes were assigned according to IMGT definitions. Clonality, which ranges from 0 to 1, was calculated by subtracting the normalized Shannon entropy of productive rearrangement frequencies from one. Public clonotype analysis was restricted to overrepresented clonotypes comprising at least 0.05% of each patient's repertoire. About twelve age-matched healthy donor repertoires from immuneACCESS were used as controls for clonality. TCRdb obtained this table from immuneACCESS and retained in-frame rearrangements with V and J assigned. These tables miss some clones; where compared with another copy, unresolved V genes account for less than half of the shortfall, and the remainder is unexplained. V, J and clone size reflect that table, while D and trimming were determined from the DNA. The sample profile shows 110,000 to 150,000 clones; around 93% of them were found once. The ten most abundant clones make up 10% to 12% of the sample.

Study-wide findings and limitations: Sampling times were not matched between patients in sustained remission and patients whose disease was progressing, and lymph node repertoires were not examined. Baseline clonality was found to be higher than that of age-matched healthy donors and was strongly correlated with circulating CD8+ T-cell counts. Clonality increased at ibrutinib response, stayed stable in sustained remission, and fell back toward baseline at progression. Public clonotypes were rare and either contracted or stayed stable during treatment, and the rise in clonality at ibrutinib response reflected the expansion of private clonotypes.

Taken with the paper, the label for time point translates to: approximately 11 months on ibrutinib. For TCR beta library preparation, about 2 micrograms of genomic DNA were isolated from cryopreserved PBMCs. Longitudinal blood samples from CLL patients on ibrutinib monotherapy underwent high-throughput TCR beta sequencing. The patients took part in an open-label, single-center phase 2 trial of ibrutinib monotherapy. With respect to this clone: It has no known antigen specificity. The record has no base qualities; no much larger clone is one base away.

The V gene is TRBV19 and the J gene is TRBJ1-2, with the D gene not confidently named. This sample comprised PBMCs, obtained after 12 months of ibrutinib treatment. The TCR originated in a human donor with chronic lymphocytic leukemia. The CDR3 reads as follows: CASNPTPNYGYTF. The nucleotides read TGTGCCAGTAACCCGACCCCTAACTATGGCTACACCTTC.